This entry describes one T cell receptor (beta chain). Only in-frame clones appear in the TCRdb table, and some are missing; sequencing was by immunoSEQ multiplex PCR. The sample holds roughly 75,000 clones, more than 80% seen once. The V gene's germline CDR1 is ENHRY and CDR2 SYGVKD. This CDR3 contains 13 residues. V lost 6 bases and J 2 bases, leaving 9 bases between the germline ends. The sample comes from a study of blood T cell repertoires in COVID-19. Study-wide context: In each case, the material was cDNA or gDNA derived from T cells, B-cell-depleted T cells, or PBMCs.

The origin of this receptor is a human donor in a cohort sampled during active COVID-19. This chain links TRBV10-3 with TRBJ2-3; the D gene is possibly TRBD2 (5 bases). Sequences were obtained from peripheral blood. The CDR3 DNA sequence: TGTGCCATCAGCTCCGGGGACACAGATACGCAGTATTTT. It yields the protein CAISSGDTDTQYF.